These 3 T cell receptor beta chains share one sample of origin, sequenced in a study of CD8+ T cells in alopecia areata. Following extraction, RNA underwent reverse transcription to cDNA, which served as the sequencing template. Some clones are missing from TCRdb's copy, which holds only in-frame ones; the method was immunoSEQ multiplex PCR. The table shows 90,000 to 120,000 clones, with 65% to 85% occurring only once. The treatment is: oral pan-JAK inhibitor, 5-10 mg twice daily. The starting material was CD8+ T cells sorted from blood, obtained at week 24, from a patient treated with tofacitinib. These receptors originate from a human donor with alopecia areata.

The CDR3 DNA follows: TGTGCCAGCAGTTACGGCCAGGGACGCTACGAGCAGTACTTC. It is translated as CASSYGQGRYEQYF. The chain employs TRBV6-5 and TRBJ2-7; D may be TRBD1 or TRBD2 (5 bases each). With 2 bases removed from V and 3 bases from J, the gap between germline ends came to 11 bases. This CDR3 region has 14 residues. The germline gives CDR1 MNHEY, CDR2 SVGAGI.

The CDR3 protein is CASSLAQGIVHEQYF. The CDR3 DNA reads TGTGCCAGCAGCTTAGCACAGGGTATAGTCCACGAGCAGTACTTC. The chain is built from TRBV7-9 and TRBJ2-7; the D gene is possibly TRBD1 (6 bases). CDR1 SEHNR and CDR2 FQNEAQ come from the germline V gene (reference sequence). The CDR3 consists of 15 residues. V lost 0 bases and J lost 5, with 14 bases in between.

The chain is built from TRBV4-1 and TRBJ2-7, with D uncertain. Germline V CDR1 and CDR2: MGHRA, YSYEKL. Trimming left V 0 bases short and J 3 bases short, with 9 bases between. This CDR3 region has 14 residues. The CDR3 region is CASSQEGNRYEQYF. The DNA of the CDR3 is TGCGCCAGCAGCCAAGAGGGCAACCGCTACGAGCAGTACTTC.